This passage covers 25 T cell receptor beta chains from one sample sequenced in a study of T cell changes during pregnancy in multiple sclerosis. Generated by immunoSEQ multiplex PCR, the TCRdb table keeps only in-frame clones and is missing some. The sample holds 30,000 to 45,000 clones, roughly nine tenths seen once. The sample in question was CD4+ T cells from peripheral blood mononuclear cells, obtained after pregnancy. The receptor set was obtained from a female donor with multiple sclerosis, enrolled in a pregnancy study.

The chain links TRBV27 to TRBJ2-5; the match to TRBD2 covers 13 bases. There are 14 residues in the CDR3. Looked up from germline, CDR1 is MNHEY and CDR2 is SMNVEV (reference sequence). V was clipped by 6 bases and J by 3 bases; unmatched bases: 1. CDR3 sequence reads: CASSGLAGEETQYF. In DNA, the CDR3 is TGTGCCAGCAGCGGACTAGCGGGAGAAGAGACCCAGTACTTC.

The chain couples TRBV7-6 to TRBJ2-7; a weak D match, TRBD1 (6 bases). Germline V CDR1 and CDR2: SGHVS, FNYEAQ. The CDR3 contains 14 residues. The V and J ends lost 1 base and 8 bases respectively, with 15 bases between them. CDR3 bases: TGTGCCAGCAGCTTAGGGACAGATCCCCTGCAGCAGTACTTC. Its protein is CASSLGTDPLQQYF.

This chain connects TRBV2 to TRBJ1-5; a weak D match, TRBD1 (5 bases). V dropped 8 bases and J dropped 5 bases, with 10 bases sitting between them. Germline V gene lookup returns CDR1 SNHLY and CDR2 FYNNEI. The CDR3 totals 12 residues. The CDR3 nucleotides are TGTGCCAGCTCCGGGGGGGATCAGCCCCAGCATTTT. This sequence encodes CASSGGDQPQHF.

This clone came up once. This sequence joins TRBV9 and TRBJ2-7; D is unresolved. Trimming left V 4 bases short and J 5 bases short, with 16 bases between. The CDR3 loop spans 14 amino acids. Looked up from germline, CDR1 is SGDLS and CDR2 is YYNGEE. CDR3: CASSPQPRPHEQYF. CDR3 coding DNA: TGTGCCAGCAGCCCCCAGCCTAGGCCCCACGAGCAGTACTTC.

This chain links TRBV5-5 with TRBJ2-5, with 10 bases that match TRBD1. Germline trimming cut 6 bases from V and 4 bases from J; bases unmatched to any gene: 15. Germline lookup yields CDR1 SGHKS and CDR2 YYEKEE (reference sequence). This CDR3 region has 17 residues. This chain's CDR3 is CASTVTWTGGFGETQYF. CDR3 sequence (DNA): TGTGCCAGCACTGTAACGTGGACAGGGGGTTTTGGAGAGACCCAGTACTTC.

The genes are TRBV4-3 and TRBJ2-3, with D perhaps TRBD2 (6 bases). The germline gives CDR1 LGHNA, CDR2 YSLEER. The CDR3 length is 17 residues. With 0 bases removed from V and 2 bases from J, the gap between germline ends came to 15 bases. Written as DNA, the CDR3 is TGCGCCAGCAGCCAAGATGTGGAGGGGCAGACCACAGATACGCAGTATTTT. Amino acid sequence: CASSQDVEGQTTDTQYF.

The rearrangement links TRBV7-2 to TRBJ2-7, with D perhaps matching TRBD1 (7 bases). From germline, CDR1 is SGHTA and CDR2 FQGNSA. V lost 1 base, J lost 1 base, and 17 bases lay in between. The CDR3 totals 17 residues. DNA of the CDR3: TGTGCCAGCAGCTTAGGAGGAGGGGGCGCGAATTCCTACGAGCAGTACTTC. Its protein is CASSLGGGGANSYEQYF.

The CDR3 nucleotides read TGTGCCAGCAGTCCGAACAGGGGGCGCACAGATACGCAGTATTTT. Translation: CASSPNRGRTDTQYF. The rearrangement uses TRBV28 and TRBJ2-3, with 9 bases that match TRBD1. Germline V gene lookup returns CDR1 MDHEN and CDR2 SYDVKM. The CDR3 runs 15 residues. The V segment lost 5 bases and the J segment 1 base; nucleotides outside the gene matches: 4.

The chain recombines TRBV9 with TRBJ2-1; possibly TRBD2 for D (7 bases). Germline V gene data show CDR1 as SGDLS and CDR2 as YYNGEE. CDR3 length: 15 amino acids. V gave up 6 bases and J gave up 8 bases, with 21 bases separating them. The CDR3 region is CASITVFGGGHEQFF. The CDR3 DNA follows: TGTGCCAGCATTACGGTTTTCGGCGGGGGCCATGAGCAGTTCTTC.

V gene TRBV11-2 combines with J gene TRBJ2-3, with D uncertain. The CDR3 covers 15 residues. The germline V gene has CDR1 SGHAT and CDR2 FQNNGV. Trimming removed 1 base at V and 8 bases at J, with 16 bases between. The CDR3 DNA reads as TGTGCCAGCAGCTTAGTAGCTGCAGCACGAGTTACGCAGTATTTT. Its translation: CASSLVAAARVTQYF.

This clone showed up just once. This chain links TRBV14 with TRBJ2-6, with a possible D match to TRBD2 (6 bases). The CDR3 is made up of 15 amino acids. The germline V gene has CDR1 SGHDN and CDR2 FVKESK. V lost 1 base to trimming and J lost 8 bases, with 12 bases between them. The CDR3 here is CASSQVGTHSNVLTF. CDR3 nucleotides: TGTGCCAGCAGCCAAGTTGGGACTCACTCCAACGTCCTGACTTTC.

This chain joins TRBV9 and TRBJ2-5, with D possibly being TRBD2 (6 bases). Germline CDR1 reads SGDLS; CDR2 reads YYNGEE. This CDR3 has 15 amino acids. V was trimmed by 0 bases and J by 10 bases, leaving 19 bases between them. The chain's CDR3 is CASSVEVTGGGDQYF. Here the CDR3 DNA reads TGTGCCAGCAGCGTAGAGGTAACAGGCGGCGGGGACCAGTACTTC.

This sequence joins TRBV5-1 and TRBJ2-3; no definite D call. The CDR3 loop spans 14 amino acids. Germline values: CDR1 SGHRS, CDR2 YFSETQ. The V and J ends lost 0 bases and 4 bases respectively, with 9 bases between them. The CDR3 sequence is CASSLAGRADTQYF. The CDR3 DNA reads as TGCGCCAGCAGCTTGGCCGGCCGGGCAGATACGCAGTATTTT.

The CDR3 DNA sequence: TGCGCCAGCAGCCCCCACGGGCGGGACAGGGGGCGTGAGCAGTACTTC. This codes for CASSPHGRDRGREQYF. The chain has TRBV5-1 and TRBJ2-7; 12 nucleotides match TRBD1. Germline V CDR1 and CDR2: SGHRS, YFSETQ. This CDR3 region has 16 residues. V shed 4 bases, J shed 7 bases, and the junction held 12 bases outside the gene matches. Supplemented by reference TRBV5-1 and TRBJ2-7, the full variable domain reads KAGVTQTPRYLIKTRGQQVTLSCSPISGHRSVSWYQQTPGQGLQFLFEYFSETQRNKGNFPGRFSGRQFSNSRSEMNVSTLELGDSALYLCASSPHGRDRGREQYFGPGTRLTVT.

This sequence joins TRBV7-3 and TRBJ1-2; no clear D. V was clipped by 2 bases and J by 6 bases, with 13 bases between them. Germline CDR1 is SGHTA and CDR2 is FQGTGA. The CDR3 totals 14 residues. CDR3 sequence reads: CASSLGAGSDGYTF. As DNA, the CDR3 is TGTGCCAGCAGCTTAGGAGCGGGTTCGGATGGCTACACCTTC.

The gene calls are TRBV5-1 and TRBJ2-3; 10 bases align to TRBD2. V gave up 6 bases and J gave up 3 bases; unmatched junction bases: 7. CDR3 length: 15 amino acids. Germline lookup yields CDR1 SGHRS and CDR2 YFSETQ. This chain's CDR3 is CASTVAGGLTDTQYF. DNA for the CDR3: TGCGCCAGCACAGTAGCGGGGGGCCTTACAGATACGCAGTATTTT.

The CDR3 protein is CASSELLGLTYEQYF. The CDR3 coding sequence is TGTGCCAGCAGTGAGCTATTGGGACTAACCTACGAGCAGTACTTC. The chain is built from TRBV6-1 and TRBJ2-7; 7 nucleotides line up with TRBD2. The CDR3 extends over 15 amino acids. The germline CDR1 and CDR2 sequences are MNHNS and SASEGT. V was clipped by 3 bases and J by 2 bases; unmatched bases: 7.

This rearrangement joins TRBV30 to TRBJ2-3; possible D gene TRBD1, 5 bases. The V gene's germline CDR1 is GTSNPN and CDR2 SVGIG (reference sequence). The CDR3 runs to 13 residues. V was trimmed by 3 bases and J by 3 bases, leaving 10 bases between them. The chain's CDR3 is CAWRNQGTDTQYF. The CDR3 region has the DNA TGTGCCTGGAGGAATCAGGGAACAGATACGCAGTATTTT.

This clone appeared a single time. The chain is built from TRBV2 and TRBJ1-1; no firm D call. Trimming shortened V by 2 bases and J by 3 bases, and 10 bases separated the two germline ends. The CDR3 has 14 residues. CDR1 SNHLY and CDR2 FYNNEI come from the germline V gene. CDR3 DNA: TGTGCCAGCAGTGAACTTTCGGTTGACACTGAAGCTTTCTTT. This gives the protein CASSELSVDTEAFF.

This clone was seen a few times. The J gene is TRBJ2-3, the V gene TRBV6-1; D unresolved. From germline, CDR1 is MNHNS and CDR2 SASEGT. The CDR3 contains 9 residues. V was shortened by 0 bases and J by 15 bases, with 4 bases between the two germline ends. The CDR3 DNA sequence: TGTGCCAGCAGTGAAGCGAGATATTTT. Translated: CASSEARYF.

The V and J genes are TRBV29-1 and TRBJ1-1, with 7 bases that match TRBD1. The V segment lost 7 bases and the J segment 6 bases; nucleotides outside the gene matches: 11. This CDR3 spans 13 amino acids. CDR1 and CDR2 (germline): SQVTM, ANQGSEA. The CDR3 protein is CSAYRGWGSEAFF. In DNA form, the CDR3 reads TGCAGCGCTTACAGGGGTTGGGGCTCTGAAGCTTTCTTT.

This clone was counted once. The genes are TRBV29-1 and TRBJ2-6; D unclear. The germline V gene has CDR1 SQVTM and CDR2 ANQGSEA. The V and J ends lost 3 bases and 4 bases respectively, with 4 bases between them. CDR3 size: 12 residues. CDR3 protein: CSVEAGANVLTF. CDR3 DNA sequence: TGCAGCGTTGAGGCCGGGGCCAACGTCCTGACTTTC.

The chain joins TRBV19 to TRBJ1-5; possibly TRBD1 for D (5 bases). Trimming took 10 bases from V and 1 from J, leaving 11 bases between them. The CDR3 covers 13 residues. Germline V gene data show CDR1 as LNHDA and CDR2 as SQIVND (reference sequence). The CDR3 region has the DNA TGTGCCACGGGGAGGGGCAGCAATCAGCCCCAGCATTTT. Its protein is CATGRGSNQPQHF.

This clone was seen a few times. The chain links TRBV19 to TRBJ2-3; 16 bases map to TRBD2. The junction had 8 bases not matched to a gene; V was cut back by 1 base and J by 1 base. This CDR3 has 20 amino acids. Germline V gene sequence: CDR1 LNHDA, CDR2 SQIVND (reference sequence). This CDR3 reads CASSIAGTSGGALRTDTQYF. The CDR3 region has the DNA TGTGCCAGTAGTATAGCCGGGACTAGCGGGGGGGCACTTCGCACAGATACGCAGTATTTT.

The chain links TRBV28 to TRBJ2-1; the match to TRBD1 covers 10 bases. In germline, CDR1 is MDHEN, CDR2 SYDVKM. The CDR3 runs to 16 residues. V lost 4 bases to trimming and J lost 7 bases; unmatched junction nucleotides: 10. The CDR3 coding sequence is TGTGCCAGCAGTTCTTCCGGGACAGGGGCCCGAAATGAGCAGTTCTTC. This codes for CASSSSGTGARNEQFF. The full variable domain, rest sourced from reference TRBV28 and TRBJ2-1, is DVKVTQSSRYLVKRTGEKVFLECVQDMDHENMFWYRQDPGLGLRLIYFSYDVKMKEKGDIPEGYSVSREKKERFSLILESASTNQTSMYLCASSSSGTGARNEQFFGPGTRLTVL.